This T cell receptor beta chain was sequenced for a study of T-cell memory formation after mild COVID-19. The wider study: TCR clusters were mostly donor specific. Study-level findings and limits: CD4/CD8 balance characterized clones contracting day 15 to 85, and CD4+ skew characterized later expanders. Second-wave clones reaching peak frequency on day 37 lacked confirmed SARS-CoV-2 specificity.

Trimming cost V 5 bases and J 0 bases; bases outside gene matches: 8. The CDR3 is made up of 17 amino acids. CDR1 is LGHNA and CDR2 is YNFKEQ in the germline V gene. 5'RACE primed at constant segments yielded TCR alpha and TCR beta cDNA libraries bearing sample barcodes and UMIs. TCRdb ran MiXCR on the 5' RACE reads and lists one entry per CDR3 protein. The data show fewer than 450,000 distinct CDR3 sequences, about 24% seen once. On this clonotype: No antigen is known for it.

This TCR was sampled from an adult woman who had mild COVID-19 (a few samples of this study predate the infection). Cell type and time point are not known. The chain carries TRBV4-2 and TRBJ2-1; 9 bases are shared with TRBD1. The sequencing sample was made of PBMCs or a T cell subset sorted from them (not recorded which). The CDR3 bases are TGTGCCAGCAGCTGGATGGGACAGGGCAGCTCCTACAATGAGCAGTTCTTC. Its translation is CASSWMGQGSSYNEQFF.